The 10 T cell receptor beta chains listed next were all sequenced from one sample in a study of CXCR3-negative and CXCR3-positive naive CD8 T cells. Each TRB cDNA library was prepared by 5' RACE (with UMI labels). TCRdb reprocessed the 5' RACE reads and reports one entry per CDR3 protein, with no DNA. Its listing shows about 120,000 distinct CDR3 sequences. The study, taken as a whole, reports: Greater hydrophobicity was found in TRB CDR3s of CXCR3-positive naive cells than of CXCR3-negative naive cells.

These receptors' targets are unknown. The sequenced material came from naive CXCR3+ CD8+ T cells from blood. Subset here: CD45RO-CCR7+CD27+CD95- naive CD8+ T cells expressing CXCR3 (TNR3+). Receptors originate from a human donor in good health. Some clones in this sample may be carry-over from other donors' samples.

V usage is TRBV6-5 and J usage is TRBJ2-2. CDR1 MNHEY and CDR2 SVGAGI come from the germline V gene. The CDR3 is made up of 15 amino acids. CDR3 amino acids: CASRGLKLNTGELFF.

The CDR3 sequence: CASSLAYRDANTEAFF. This chain connects TRBV5-1 to TRBJ1-1; TCRdb selects TRBD1, and the lack of DNA leaves this call unchecked. This CDR3 region has 16 residues. Germline values: CDR1 SGHRS, CDR2 YFSETQ.

The chain carries TRBV14 and TRBJ2-1. The germline V gene encodes CDR1 SGHDN and CDR2 FVKESK. The CDR3 sequence is 13 residues long. This chain's CDR3 is CASSLGAYNEQFF.

The genes are TRBV21-1 and TRBJ2-7; the D call of TRBD2 rests on TCRdb alone, since no DNA is present to check it. TRBV21-1 is marked as a pseudogene. This CDR3 region has 15 residues. The CDR3 loop is CASSNGLGEAYEQYF.

This sequence joins TRBV4-1 and TRBJ2-7; lacking DNA, the TRBD1 call made by TCRdb goes unchecked. There are 22 residues in the CDR3. Looked up from germline, CDR1 is MGHRA and CDR2 is YSYEKL. Here the CDR3 reads CASSQELRNRGRPSGAAYEQYF.

This rearrangement joins TRBV27 to TRBJ2-7; the D call from TCRdb, TRBD1, cannot be confirmed without DNA. The CDR3 has 13 residues. Germline values: CDR1 MNHEY, CDR2 SMNVEV (reference sequence). The CDR3 sequence: CASSAGQTYEQYF.

The J gene is TRBJ2-1, the V gene TRBV7-2; with no DNA, the TCRdb D assignment of TRBD1 cannot be verified. Germline CDR1 reads SGHTA; CDR2 reads FQGNSA. This CDR3 region has 14 residues. CDR3 residues: CASSLGAGLNEQFF.

The V and J genes are TRBV12-3 or TRBV12-4 and TRBJ1-4; TCRdb returns TRBD1, unconfirmable since there is no DNA. This CDR3 comprises 14 residues. This chain's CDR3 is CASSTGGFFEKLFF.

V usage is TRBV27 and J usage is TRBJ1-1; there is no DNA to check the TCRdb D call of TRBD1. CDR3 length equals 15 residues. From germline, CDR1 is MNHEY and CDR2 SMNVEV (reference sequence). Here the CDR3 reads CASSPPGQMNTEAFF.

The CDR3: CAISDLGQGYTF. The J gene is TRBJ1-2, the V gene TRBV10-3; the D call of TRBD1 rests on TCRdb alone, since no DNA is present to check it. CDR1 and CDR2 (germline): ENHRY, SYGVKD. This CDR3 has 12 residues.